This is a list of T cell receptor beta chains from one sample in a study of response to subunit inactivated influenza vaccine. In TCRdb, the RT-PCR reads were re-called with MiXCR into one record per CDR3 protein. Here the sample spans some 600,000 distinct CDR3 sequences, about 15% being singletons. Sequenced material: PBMCs from blood, taken 14 days before vaccination. These receptors were collected from a man in his forties or fifties who received an inactivated influenza vaccine. CDR3s include the opening cysteine and the closing phenylalanine or tryptophan. Each record gives: J gene, V gene, clone size, D gene, CDR3 protein, CDR3 DNA. The D gene is left open where the match is weak. The size of a clone is reported for some rows only, either as once, few or many, or as a class for expanded clones.

>TRBJ1-4|TRBV20-1|few|NA
CSARVRGLKDEKLFF
TGCAGTGCTCGAGTGCGGGGCCTGAAGGATGAAAAACTGTTTTTT
>TRBJ1-2|TRBV3-1|many|NA
CASSPTPQLNYGYTF
TGTGCCAGCAGCCCAACCCCGCAGCTTAACTATGGCTACACCTTC
>TRBJ2-7|TRBV20-1|few|NA
CSAKHIIAYEQYF
TGCAGTGCCAAACATATTATCGCCTACGAGCAGTACTTC
>TRBJ2-3|TRBV10-2|many|NA
CASSAGDTQYF
TGCGCCAGCAGTGCTGGAGATACGCAGTATTTT
>TRBJ2-4|TRBV3-1|many|NA
CASSQDRRPLGDIQYF
TGTGCCAGCAGCCAAGATAGGAGACCCCTCGGCGACATTCAGTACTTC
>TRBJ2-2|TRBV10-3|few|NA
CAISESADTGELFF
TGTGCCATCAGTGAGTCCGCGGACACCGGGGAGCTGTTTTTT
>TRBJ2-5|TRBV6-5|few|NA
CASSYTGTQETQYF
TGTGCCAGCAGTTACACCGGGACACAAGAGACCCAGTACTTC
>TRBJ2-1|TRBV12-3/TRBV12-4|few|TRBD2
CASSLTSGGAGEQFF
TGTGCCAGCAGTCTGACTAGCGGGGGGGCAGGTGAGCAGTTCTTC
>TRBJ1-5|TRBV12-3/TRBV12-4|many|NA
CASSLGGGQPQHF
TGTGCCAGCAGTTTAGGGGGAGGTCAGCCCCAGCATTTT
>TRBJ2-7|TRBV27|NA|NA
CASSLVDGYYEQYF
TGTGCCAGCAGTTTAGTTGACGGGTACTACGAGCAGTACTTC
>TRBJ2-3|TRBV7-2|few|TRBD2
CASSLSFQRGTTDTQYF
TGTGCCAGCAGCTTGTCTTTTCAGCGGGGGACCACAGATACGCAGTATTTT
>TRBJ2-1|TRBV28|NA|NA
CASSLGSTKRPMRNEQFF
TGTGCCAGCAGTTTAGGATCTACTAAGCGACCCATGCGGAATGAGCAGTTCTTC
>TRBJ2-7|TRBV6-5|few|TRBD1
CASSYWDSLGEQYF
TGTGCCAGCAGTTACTGGGACAGCCTTGGGGAGCAGTACTTC
>TRBJ1-1|TRBV12-3/TRBV12-4|NA|NA
CASSLVRGNTEAFF
TGTGCCAGCAGTTTAGTTCGGGGGAACACTGAAGCTTTCTTT
>TRBJ2-7|TRBV6-2/TRBV6-3|many|NA
CASVGGDRFSYEQYF
TGTGCCAGCGTCGGGGGAGACAGATTCTCCTACGAGCAGTACTTC
>TRBJ1-4|TRBV7-9|NA|TRBD1
CASSLAPGGRSEKLFF
TGTGCCAGCAGCTTAGCCCCAGGGGGCCGTAGTGAAAAACTGTTTTTT
>TRBJ1-5|TRBV6-1|NA|NA
CASSEWRNQPQHF
TGTGCCAGCAGTGAATGGCGGAATCAGCCCCAGCATTTT
>TRBJ2-2|TRBV5-5|NA|NA
CASSWAGQLLNTGELFF
TGTGCCAGCAGCTGGGCGGGGCAGTTACTTAACACCGGGGAGCTGTTTTTT
>TRBJ2-3|TRBV12-3/TRBV12-4|few|TRBD2
CASSRGRGVGTDTQYF
TGTGCCAGCAGCCGTGGGCGGGGGGTCGGCACAGATACGCAGTATTTT
>TRBJ2-5|TRBV28|few|NA
CASSPVERWGETQYF
TGTGCCAGCTCGCCCGTGGAGAGGTGGGGAGAGACCCAGTACTTC
>TRBJ2-1|TRBV7-8|NA|TRBD2
CASSFSGTRWSHEQFF
TGTGCCAGCAGCTTCTCAGGGACTAGGTGGTCCCATGAGCAGTTCTTC
>TRBJ1-2|TRBV4-2|NA|NA
CASSQEGLTVLYGYTF
TGTGCCAGCAGCCAAGAAGGGCTGACAGTGCTCTATGGCTACACCTTC
>TRBJ1-1|TRBV3-1|many|NA
CASSLVAGEAFF
TGTGCCAGCAGCCTCGTTGCGGGTGAAGCTTTCTTT
>TRBJ2-7|TRBV6-2/TRBV6-3|NA|TRBD2
CASSWGLAWLFDYEQYF
TGTGCCAGCAGCTGGGGACTAGCTTGGCTGTTCGACTACGAGCAGTACTTC
>TRBJ1-2|TRBV7-9|few|TRBD1
CASSLEPTGEYGYTF
TGTGCCAGCAGCTTGGAACCGACAGGGGAGTATGGCTACACCTTC
>TRBJ2-7|TRBV28|many|TRBD1
CASTGTVSYEQYF
TGTGCCAGCACGGGGACAGTCTCCTACGAGCAGTACTTC
>TRBJ2-1|TRBV12-3/TRBV12-4|few|NA
CASSLAPDEQFF
TGTGCCAGCAGTTTAGCCCCGGATGAGCAGTTCTTC
>TRBJ2-3|TRBV5-1|many|TRBD2
CASSTGLAGFFTDTQYF
TGCGCCAGCAGCACTGGACTAGCGGGGTTTTTCACAGATACGCAGTATTTT
>TRBJ2-5|TRBV15|once|NA
CATSRESRQETQYF
TGTGCCACCAGCAGAGAAAGTCGCCAAGAGACCCAGTACTTC
>TRBJ2-1|TRBV4-1|few|NA
CASSLQGPFLHNEQFF
TGCGCCAGCAGCCTACAGGGACCTTTTCTCCACAATGAGCAGTTCTTC
>TRBJ2-1|TRBV12-3/TRBV12-4|NA|NA
CASSFFHNEQFF
TGTGCCAGCAGTTTTTTTCACAATGAGCAGTTCTTC
>TRBJ2-2|TRBV5-1|NA|NA
CASSLAGDKNTGELFF
TGCGCCAGCAGCTTGGCAGGAGACAAAAACACCGGGGAGCTGTTTTTT
>TRBJ1-6|TRBV28|few|TRBD1
CASSPAGTGDSPLHF
TGTGCCAGCAGTCCCGCCGGGACAGGGGATTCACCCCTCCACTTT
>TRBJ2-2|TRBV5-1|NA|NA
CASSLRPGMDTGELFF
TGCGCCAGCAGCTTGCGCCCAGGGATGGACACCGGGGAGCTGTTTTTT
>TRBJ2-1|TRBV6-2/TRBV6-3|few|NA
CASSYEPGNNEQFF
TGTGCCAGCAGTTATGAGCCAGGAAACAATGAGCAGTTCTTC
>TRBJ1-4|TRBV4-1|NA|TRBD1
CASSHIRGQGITNEKLFF
TGCGCCAGCAGCCATATAAGGGGACAGGGGATAACTAATGAAAAACTGTTTTTT
>TRBJ2-5|TRBV20-1|NA|NA
CSARVPWGARETQYF
TGCAGTGCTAGAGTGCCGTGGGGGGCTAGGGAGACCCAGTACTTC
>TRBJ1-2|TRBV6-2/TRBV6-3|NA|NA
CASSSRRHGYTF
TGTGCCAGCAGTTCCCGCCGTCATGGCTACACCTTC
>TRBJ2-5|TRBV7-9|few|TRBD1
CASSLVTGEETQYF
TGTGCCAGCAGCTTAGTGACAGGGGAAGAGACCCAGTACTTC
>TRBJ1-3|TRBV4-2|NA|NA
CASSQAHGGLGNTIYF
TGTGCCAGCAGCCAAGCCCATGGAGGGTTGGGAAACACCATATATTTT
>TRBJ2-1|TRBV11-2|NA|TRBD1
CASPSRQGNNEQFF
TGTGCCAGCCCTTCCCGACAGGGGAACAATGAGCAGTTCTTC
>TRBJ2-7|TRBV18|NA|NA
CASSPIEGGEQYF
TGTGCCAGCTCACCAATTGAGGGGGGCGAGCAGTACTTC
>TRBJ2-1|TRBV20-1|NA|NA
CSARRALTFYNEQFF
TGCAGTGCCAGACGGGCCCTTACATTTTACAATGAGCAGTTCTTC
>TRBJ2-5|TRBV7-3|NA|TRBD1
CASSLTGGAFETQYF
TGTGCCAGCAGCCTCACAGGGGGCGCGTTTGAGACCCAGTACTTC
>TRBJ1-5|TRBV6-1|few|NA
CASTSQKGYQPQHF
TGTGCCAGCACCTCCCAAAAGGGGTATCAGCCCCAGCATTTT
>TRBJ2-1|TRBV20-1|NA|TRBD2
CSASSGGNEQFF
TGCAGTGCCAGTAGCGGGGGTAATGAGCAGTTCTTC
>TRBJ2-1|TRBV9|NA|NA
CASSVAGNSYNEQFF
TGTGCCAGCAGCGTAGCGGGTAATTCCTACAATGAGCAGTTCTTC
>TRBJ2-3|TRBV15|NA|NA
CATRLVTDTQYF
TGTGCCACCCGCCTAGTCACAGATACGCAGTATTTT
>TRBJ2-5|TRBV4-2|NA|TRBD2
CASSQGSTSGSETQYF
TGTGCCAGCAGCCAAGGGTCGACTAGCGGGAGTGAGACCCAGTACTTC
>TRBJ2-3|TRBV12-3/TRBV12-4|many|NA
CASRGRGDTQYF
TGTGCCAGCAGGGGGCGAGGAGATACGCAGTATTTT
>TRBJ2-1|TRBV18|few|NA
CASSPGTNGFF
TGTGCCAGCTCACCAGGGACAAATGGGTTCTTC
>TRBJ1-1|TRBV15|many|NA
CATSRDGPEAFF
TGTGCCACCAGCAGAGATGGGCCTGAAGCTTTCTTT
>TRBJ2-3|TRBV15|NA|TRBD2
CATSIITGLAGHLTDTQYF
TGTGCCACCAGCATAATAACGGGACTAGCGGGACACCTCACAGATACGCAGTATTTT
>TRBJ2-5|TRBV5-1|NA|NA
CASSLVPFRETQYF
TGCGCCAGCAGCTTGGTTCCCTTCAGGGAGACCCAGTACTTC
>TRBJ1-6|TRBV10-2|few|TRBD1
CASSEAGGSPLHF
TGCGCCAGCAGTGAGGCAGGGGGTTCACCCCTCCACTTT
>TRBJ2-2|TRBV12-3/TRBV12-4|few|TRBD2
CASSSYGGAGELFF
TGTGCCAGCAGTTCCTATGGGGGGGCCGGGGAGCTGTTTTTT
>TRBJ2-7|TRBV4-2|NA|NA
CASSQTLTGVRKNPYEQYF
TGTGCCAGCAGCCAAACCCTCACTGGGGTCCGGAAAAACCCCTACGAGCAGTACTTC
>TRBJ2-7|TRBV4-1|NA|NA
CASSQVGVYKQHF
TGCGCCAGCAGCCAGGTCGGAGTCTACAAGCAGCACTTC
>TRBJ1-3|TRBV12-3/TRBV12-4|few|NA
CASTPDRRNTIYF
TGTGCCAGCACCCCCGACAGAAGAAACACCATATATTTT